This passage covers 18 T cell receptor beta chains from one sample sequenced in a study of control samples from healthy donors and cancer patients. Measured with immunoSEQ multiplex PCR; TCRdb has only the in-frame clones, and not every one. Of roughly 26,000 clones listed, 65% to 90% are singletons. Input material: PBMCs. Receptors originate from an older woman with head and neck cancer.

The chain links TRBV6-5 to TRBJ1-4; D may be TRBD1 (5 bases). Trimming removed 7 bases from V and 6 bases from J, with 18 bases in between. The CDR3 has 15 residues. The germline V gene has CDR1 MNHEY and CDR2 SVGAGI. CDR3 sequence: CASTEMGGIYEKLFF. The CDR3 DNA reads as TGTGCCAGCACCGAAATGGGGGGTATCTATGAAAAACTGTTTTTT.

The chain carries TRBV19 and TRBJ1-1, with a tentative D call TRBD1 (6 bases). This CDR3 spans 14 amino acids. In germline, CDR1 is LNHDA, CDR2 SQIVND (reference sequence). Trimming stripped 3 bases from V and 1 base from J, with 9 bases between. In nucleotides, the CDR3 is TGTGCCAGTAGTATTTGGACAGCGAACACTGAAGCTTTCTTT. It yields the protein CASSIWTANTEAFF. Drawing the rest from reference TRBV19 and TRBJ1-1, the complete variable domain is DGGITQSPKYLFRKEGQNVTLSCEQNLNHDAMYWYRQDPGQGLRLIYYSQIVNDFQKGDIAEGYSVSREKKESFPLTVTSAQKNPTAFYLCASSIWTANTEAFFGQGTRLTVV.

This chain joins TRBV30 and TRBJ2-2; 7 bases match TRBD1. CDR1 and CDR2 (germline): GTSNPN, SVGIG (reference sequence). CDR3 length: 14 amino acids. J was trimmed by 4 bases and V by 5 bases; bases with no gene match: 7. In nucleotides, the CDR3 is TGTGCCTGGCGAAACAGGGGCGCCACCGGGGAGCTGTTTTTT. Amino acids: CAWRNRGATGELFF.

This sequence joins TRBV30 and TRBJ2-1, with TRBD2 identical over 13 bases. CDR3 length equals 16 residues. From germline, CDR1 is GTSNPN and CDR2 SVGIG (reference sequence). Trimming took 7 bases from V and 7 from J; bases not matched to a gene: 13. The CDR3 DNA is TGTGCCTTCTCTCCCGGACTAGCGGGAGTAGGAAATGAGCAGTTCTTC. Residues: CAFSPGLAGVGNEQFF.

CDR3 sequence (DNA): TGCGCCAGCAGCCAAGATTTGGCGGGGGGGCCGGGGGAGCAGTTCTTC. It specifies CASSQDLAGGPGEQFF. The rearrangement uses TRBV4-3 and TRBJ2-1; TRBD2 matches 9 bases. The CDR3 contains 16 residues. Looked up from germline, CDR1 is LGHNA and CDR2 is YSLEER. J gave up 10 bases and V 0 bases, and 10 bases lay outside the gene matches.

This chain connects TRBV6-6 to TRBJ1-4; 7 bases are shared with TRBD1. Losses at the gene ends were 6 bases for V and 5 bases for J; bases not matched to a gene: 6. Germline lookup yields CDR1 MNHNY and CDR2 SVGAGI (reference sequence). The length of the CDR3 is 14 residues. Here the CDR3 DNA reads TGTGCCAGCAGCCCGGGACAGCAGAATGAAAAACTGTTTTTT. Translated: CASSPGQQNEKLFF.

The chain combines TRBV7-2 with TRBJ2-6; no clear D. CDR3 length: 14 amino acids. Trimming took off 3 bases at V and 4 bases at J, with 7 bases between the two ends. CDR1 is SGHTA, CDR2 FQGNSA, per germline. CDR3 in amino acids: CASSLGYGANVLTF. Here the CDR3 DNA reads TGTGCCAGCAGCTTGGGGTACGGGGCCAACGTCCTGACTTTC.

V is TRBV6-2 or TRBV6-3 and J is TRBJ1-4; TRBD1 aligns across 7 bases. Germline V gives CDR1 MNHEY, CDR2 SVGEGT. The CDR3 sequence is 16 residues long. V lost 2 bases and J lost 8; bases outside the gene matches: 11. The CDR3 reads CASSYRTTGTPEKLFF. CDR3 DNA: TGTGCCAGCAGTTACCGGACGACAGGGACTCCCGAAAAACTGTTTTTT.

This clone appeared once. The V and J genes are TRBV3-1 (or the pseudogene TRBV3-2) and TRBJ1-2, with D possibly being TRBD1 (5 bases). From germline, CDR1 is LGHDT and CDR2 YNNKEL (reference sequence). This CDR3 is built from 15 residues. V was clipped by 0 bases and J by 4 bases, with 12 bases between them. CDR3 protein: CASSQDDRGAYGYTF. CDR3 in DNA: TGTGCCAGCAGCCAAGATGACAGAGGGGCCTATGGCTACACCTTC.

Turning to this clone: Sequence at one end of the junction differs from germline and may be a read error. The rearrangement links TRBV7-9 to TRBJ1-1, with D possibly being TRBD1 (6 bases). The CDR3 contains 15 residues. Germline V CDR1 and CDR2: SEHNR, FQNEAQ (reference sequence). The CDR3 reads CASSVAGTRNTEAFF. The CDR3 DNA reads as TGTGCCAGCAGCGTAGCCGGGACACGGAACACTGAAGCTTTCTTT.

The V call is TRBV7-9, the J call TRBJ2-5, with D perhaps matching TRBD1 (6 bases). Germline CDR1 SEHNR, CDR2 FQNEAQ (reference sequence). The CDR3 is 12 amino acids. V gave up 5 bases and J gave up 5 bases, with 9 bases separating them. This CDR3 is CASSRTVETQYF. The CDR3, as DNA: TGTGCCAGCAGCCGGACAGTCGAGACCCAGTACTTC.

As DNA, the CDR3 is TGTGCCAGCAGCTTAGACCGGACAGCCCGGGAGCAGTACTTC. Residues: CASSLDRTAREQYF. This chain links TRBV7-8 with TRBJ2-7; a possible D gene is TRBD1 (6 bases). The germline gives CDR1 SGHVS, CDR2 FQNEAQ. This CDR3 contains 14 residues. V lost 1 base and J lost 7, with 14 bases in between.

The J gene is TRBJ1-2, the V gene TRBV15; D is ambiguous. Trimming cost V 0 bases and J 7 bases, with 12 bases left between them. The CDR3 has 14 amino acids. CDR1 and CDR2 from the germline V gene are LNHNV and YYDKDF (reference sequence). The CDR3 loop reads CATSRDRSMGGYTF. DNA for the CDR3: TGTGCCACCAGCAGAGATCGTAGCATGGGTGGCTACACCTTC.

The rearrangement links TRBV11-3 to TRBJ1-3; no clear D gene. Deletions cut 1 base from V and 0 bases from J, with 7 bases between. CDR3 length: 15 residues. Germline lookup yields CDR1 SGHNT and CDR2 YENEEA. Here the CDR3 DNA reads TGTGCCAGCAGCTTAGCCAGTTTCTCTGGAAACACCATATATTTT. It yields the protein CASSLASFSGNTIYF.

This chain connects TRBV19 to TRBJ2-7, with D possibly being TRBD1 (5 bases). The CDR3 is made up of 11 amino acids. Germline V CDR1 and CDR2: LNHDA, SQIVND (reference sequence). Trimming shortened V by 6 bases and J by 7 bases, and 10 bases separated the two germline ends. CDR3 DNA sequence: TGTGCCAGTAGAGGAAAGGGGGAGCAGTACTTC. Its translation: CASRGKGEQYF.

V gene TRBV6-2 or TRBV6-3 combines with J gene TRBJ2-7; D is perhaps TRBD1 or TRBD2 (5 bases each). Germline loops: CDR1 MNHEY, CDR2 SVGEGT. The V and J ends lost 0 bases and 3 bases respectively, with 21 bases between them. The CDR3 loop spans 18 amino acids. CDR3 loop: CASSYSLRGRSPLYEQYF. The CDR3 coding sequence is TGTGCCAGCAGTTACTCTTTGAGGGGCCGGTCTCCACTCTACGAGCAGTACTTC.

The chain combines TRBV6-2 or TRBV6-3 with TRBJ1-1, with TRBD1 matching 9 bases. The length of the CDR3 is 15 residues. Germline CDR1 is MNHEY and CDR2 is SVGEGT. V lost 5 bases to trimming and J lost 4 bases; unmatched junction nucleotides: 8. CDR3 sequence: CASSRPGQGSTEAFF. DNA for the CDR3: TGTGCCAGCAGTAGACCCGGACAGGGGAGCACTGAAGCTTTCTTT.

This chain uses TRBV24-1 with TRBJ1-5, with a weak D call TRBD1 (6 bases). CDR1 is KGHDR and CDR2 is SFDVKD in the germline V gene. V dropped 0 bases and J dropped 1 base, with 18 bases sitting between them. There are 19 residues in the CDR3. CDR3 region: CATSDLRGARFSSNQPQHF. CDR3 DNA: TGTGCCACCAGTGATTTGCGGGGGGCGCGGTTCTCCAGCAATCAGCCCCAGCATTTT.